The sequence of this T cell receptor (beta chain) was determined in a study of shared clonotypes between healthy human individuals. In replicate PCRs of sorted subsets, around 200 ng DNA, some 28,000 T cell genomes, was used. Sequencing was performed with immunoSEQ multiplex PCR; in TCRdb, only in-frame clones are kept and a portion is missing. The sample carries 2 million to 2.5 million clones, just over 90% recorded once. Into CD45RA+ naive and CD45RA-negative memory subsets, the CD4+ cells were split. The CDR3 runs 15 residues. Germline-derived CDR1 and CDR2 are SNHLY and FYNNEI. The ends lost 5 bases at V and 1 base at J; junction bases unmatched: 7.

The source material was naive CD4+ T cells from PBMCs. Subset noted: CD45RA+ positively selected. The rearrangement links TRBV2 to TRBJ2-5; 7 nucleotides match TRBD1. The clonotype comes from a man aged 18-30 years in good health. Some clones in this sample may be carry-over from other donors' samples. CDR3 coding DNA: TGTGCCAGCAGTAAGGGGGCAGGGGCCCAAGAGACCCAGTACTTC. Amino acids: CASSKGAGAQETQYF.